This T cell receptor (beta chain) emerged from a study of CD8+CD57+ T cells in acquired aplastic anemia. For the study at large: Recorded DNA amounts for sorted CD4+ and CD8+ cells had an average of approximately 3 ug. CD4+ cells from healthy donors averaged around 10 million reads.

This clonotype was seen many times. This CDR3 is 14 amino acids long. Per the germline V gene, CDR1 is SGHTA and CDR2 is FQGNSA. J was trimmed by 3 bases and V by 3 bases; bases with no gene match: 5. Genomic DNA provided the template from which TCR beta VDJ and CDR3 profiles were obtained. From the reads, TCRdb called clonotypes with MiXCR, one entry per CDR3 protein. Of some 130,000 distinct CDR3 sequences in the sample, around 46% were seen once. The sequencing sample was made of sorted CD4+, CD8+, or CD8+CD57+ T cells (not recorded which) from PBMCs. J is TRBJ2-7 and V is TRBV7-2; 7 bases are a match to TRBD2. The TCR was taken from a human donor in good health, serving as a control. CDR3 nucleotides: TGTGCCAGCAGCTTTGGCAGGGACTACTACGAGCAGTACTTC. Protein: CASSFGRDYYEQYF.